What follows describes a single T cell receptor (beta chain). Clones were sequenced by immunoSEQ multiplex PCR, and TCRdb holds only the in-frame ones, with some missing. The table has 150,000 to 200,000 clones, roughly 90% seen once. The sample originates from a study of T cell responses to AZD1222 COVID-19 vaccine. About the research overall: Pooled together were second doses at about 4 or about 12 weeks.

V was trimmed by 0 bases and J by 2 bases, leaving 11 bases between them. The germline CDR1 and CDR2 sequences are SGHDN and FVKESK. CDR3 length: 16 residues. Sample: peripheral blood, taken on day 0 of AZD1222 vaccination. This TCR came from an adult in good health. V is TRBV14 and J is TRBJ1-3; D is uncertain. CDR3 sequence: CASSQDLGSAGNTIYF. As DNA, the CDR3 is TGTGCCAGCAGCCAAGATCTGGGATCGGCTGGAAACACCATATATTTT.